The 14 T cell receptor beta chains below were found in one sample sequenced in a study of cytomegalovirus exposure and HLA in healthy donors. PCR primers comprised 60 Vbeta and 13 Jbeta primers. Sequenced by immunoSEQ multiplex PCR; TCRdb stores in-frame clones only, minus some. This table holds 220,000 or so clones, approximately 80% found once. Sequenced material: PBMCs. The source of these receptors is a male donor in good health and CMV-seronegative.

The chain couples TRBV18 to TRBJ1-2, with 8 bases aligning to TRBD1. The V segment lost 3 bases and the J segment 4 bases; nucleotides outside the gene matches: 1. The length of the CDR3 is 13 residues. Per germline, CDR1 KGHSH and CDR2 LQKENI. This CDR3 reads CASSPQGAYGYTF. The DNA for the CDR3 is TGTGCCAGCTCACCCCAGGGGGCCTATGGCTACACCTTC.

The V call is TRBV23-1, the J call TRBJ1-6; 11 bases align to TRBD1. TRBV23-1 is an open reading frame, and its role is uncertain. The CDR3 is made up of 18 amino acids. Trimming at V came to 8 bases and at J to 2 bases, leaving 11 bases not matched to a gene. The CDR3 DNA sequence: TGCGCCAGCGTAACACATCCGGGACAGGGGGCCTATAATTCACCCCTCCACTTT. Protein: CASVTHPGQGAYNSPLHF.

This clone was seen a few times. CDR3 sequence reads: CASKRTGGNYGYTF. The CDR3 nucleotides are TGTGCCAGCAAGCGGACAGGGGGAAACTATGGCTACACCTTC. The gene calls are TRBV6-5 and TRBJ1-2, with 10 bases lining up with TRBD1. Germline CDR1 MNHEY, CDR2 SVGAGI. CDR3 length equals 14 residues. With V trimmed by 7 bases and J by 2 bases, 4 bases remained unmatched.

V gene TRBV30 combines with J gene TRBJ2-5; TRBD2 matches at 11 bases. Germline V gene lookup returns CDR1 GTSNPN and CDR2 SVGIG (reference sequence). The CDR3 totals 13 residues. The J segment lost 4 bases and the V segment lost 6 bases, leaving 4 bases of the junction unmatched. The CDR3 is CACNGLAGETQYF. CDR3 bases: TGTGCCTGCAACGGACTAGCGGGAGAGACCCAGTACTTC.

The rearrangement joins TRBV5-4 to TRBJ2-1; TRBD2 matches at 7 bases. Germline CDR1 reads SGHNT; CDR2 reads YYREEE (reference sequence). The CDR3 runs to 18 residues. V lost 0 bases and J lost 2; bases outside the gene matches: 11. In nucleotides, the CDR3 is TGTGCCAGCAGCTTGGACCTAGCGGACCATCAAACCTACAATGAGCAGTTCTTC. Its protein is CASSLDLADHQTYNEQFF. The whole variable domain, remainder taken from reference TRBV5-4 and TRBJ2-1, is ETGVTQSPTHLIKTRGQQVTLRCSSQSGHNTVSWYQQALGQGPQFIFQYYREEENGRGNFPPRFSGLQFPNYSSELNVNALELDDSALYLCASSLDLADHQTYNEQFFGPGTRLTVL.

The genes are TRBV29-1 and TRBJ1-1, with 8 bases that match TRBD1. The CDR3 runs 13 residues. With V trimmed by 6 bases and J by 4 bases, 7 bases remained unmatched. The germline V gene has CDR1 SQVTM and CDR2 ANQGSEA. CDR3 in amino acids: CSVEQGAPTEAFF. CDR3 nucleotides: TGCAGCGTCGAGCAGGGGGCGCCCACTGAAGCTTTCTTT.

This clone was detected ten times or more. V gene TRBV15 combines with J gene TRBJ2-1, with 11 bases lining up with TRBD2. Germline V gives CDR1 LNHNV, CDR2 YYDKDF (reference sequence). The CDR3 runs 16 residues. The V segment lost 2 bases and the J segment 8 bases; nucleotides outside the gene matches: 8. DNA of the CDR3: TGTGCCACCAGCAGACTTAGCGGGAGGGCCTTAGATGAGCAGTTCTTC. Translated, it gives CATSRLSGRALDEQFF.

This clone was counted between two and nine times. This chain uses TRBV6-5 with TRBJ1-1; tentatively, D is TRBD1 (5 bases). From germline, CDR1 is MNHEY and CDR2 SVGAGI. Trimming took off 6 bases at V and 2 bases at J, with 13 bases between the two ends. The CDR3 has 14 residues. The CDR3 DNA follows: TGTGCCAGCAGGATCCACACAGGCAACACTGAAGCTTTCTTT. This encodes CASRIHTGNTEAFF.

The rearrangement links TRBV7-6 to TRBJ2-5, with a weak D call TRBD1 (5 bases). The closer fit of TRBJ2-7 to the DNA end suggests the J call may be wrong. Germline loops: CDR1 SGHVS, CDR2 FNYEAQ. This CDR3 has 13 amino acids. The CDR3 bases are TGTGCCAGCAGCTTAGAGGGGCCGGGCGAGCAGTACTTC. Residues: CASSLEGPGEQYF.

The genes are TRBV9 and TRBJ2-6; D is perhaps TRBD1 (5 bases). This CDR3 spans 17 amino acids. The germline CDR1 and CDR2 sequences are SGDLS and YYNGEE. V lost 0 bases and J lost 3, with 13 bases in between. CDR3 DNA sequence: TGTGCCAGCAGCGTAGACAGGTTCCGTCATGGGGCCAACGTCCTGACTTTC. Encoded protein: CASSVDRFRHGANVLTF.

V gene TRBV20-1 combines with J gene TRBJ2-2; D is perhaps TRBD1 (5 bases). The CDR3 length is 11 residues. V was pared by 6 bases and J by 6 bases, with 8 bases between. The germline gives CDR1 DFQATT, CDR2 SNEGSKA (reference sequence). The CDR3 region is CSAVGPGELFF. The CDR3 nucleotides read TGCAGTGCCGTGGGGCCCGGGGAGCTGTTTTTT.

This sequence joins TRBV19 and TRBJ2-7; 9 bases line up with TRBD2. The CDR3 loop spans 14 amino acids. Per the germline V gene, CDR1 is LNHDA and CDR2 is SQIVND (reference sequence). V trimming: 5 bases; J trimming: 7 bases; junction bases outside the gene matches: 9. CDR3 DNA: TGTGCCAGTAGTTGGCGGGAGGGCCGTCATGAGCAGTACTTC. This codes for CASSWREGRHEQYF.

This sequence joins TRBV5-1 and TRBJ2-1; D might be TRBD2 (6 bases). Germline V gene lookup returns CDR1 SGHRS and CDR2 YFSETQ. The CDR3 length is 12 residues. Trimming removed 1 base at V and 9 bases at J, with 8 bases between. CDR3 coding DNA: TGCGCCAGCAGCTTGAGCGGGCCTGAGCAGTTCTTC. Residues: CASSLSGPEQFF. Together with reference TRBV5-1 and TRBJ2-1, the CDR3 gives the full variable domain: KAGVTQTPRYLIKTRGQQVTLSCSPISGHRSVSWYQQTPGQGLQFLFEYFSETQRNKGNFPGRFSGRQFSNSRSEMNVSTLELGDSALYLCASSLSGPEQFFGPGTRLTVL.

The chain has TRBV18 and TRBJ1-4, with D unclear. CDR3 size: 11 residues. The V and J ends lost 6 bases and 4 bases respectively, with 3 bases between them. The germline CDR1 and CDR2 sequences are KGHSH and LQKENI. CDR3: CASSYNEKLFF. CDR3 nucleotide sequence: TGTGCCAGCTCCTATAATGAAAAACTGTTTTTT.